This T cell receptor beta chain was recovered during a study of blood T cells in healthy people across ages. Deletions cut 7 bases from V and 3 bases from J, with 24 bases between. This CDR3 has 17 residues. CDR1 and CDR2 from the germline V gene are SGHAT and FQNNGV. In each sample, at least 7 million PBMCs were isolated. Primed by a sample-barcoded 5' primer and a J-beta primer mix, a second PCR proceeded for roughly 6 to 12 cycles. Each cDNA molecule was tagged by a template-switch adaptor with 12 random nucleotides. TCRdb re-called the 5' RACE reads with MiXCR, one entry per CDR3 protein. The table includes over 700,000 distinct CDR3 sequences, around half detected once.

Sequenced sample: blood. The clonotype comes from a man aged 80 or over in good health. The chain links TRBV11-2 to TRBJ1-1; D not resolved. The CDR3 region has the DNA TGTGCCAGCAAGAGGTTCCCCTCCCCCCTGTATGACACTGAAGCTTTCTTT. Amino acid sequence: CASKRFPSPLYDTEAFF.